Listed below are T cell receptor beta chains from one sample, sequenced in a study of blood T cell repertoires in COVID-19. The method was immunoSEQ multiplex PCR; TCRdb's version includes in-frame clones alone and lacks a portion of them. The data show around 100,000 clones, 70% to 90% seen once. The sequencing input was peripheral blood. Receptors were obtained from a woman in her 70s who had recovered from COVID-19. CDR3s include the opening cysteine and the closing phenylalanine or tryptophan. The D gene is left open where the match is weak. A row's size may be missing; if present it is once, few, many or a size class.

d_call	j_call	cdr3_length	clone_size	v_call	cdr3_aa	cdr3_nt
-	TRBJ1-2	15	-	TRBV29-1	CSVDPGSDGRVGYTF	TGCAGCGTAGACCCCGGGAGTGACGGTCGGGTTGGCTACACCTTC
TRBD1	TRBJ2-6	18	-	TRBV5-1	CASSLGQGFISGANVLTF	TGCGCCAGCAGCTTGGGACAGGGGTTCATTTCTGGGGCCAACGTCCTGACTTTC
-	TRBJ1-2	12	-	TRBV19	CASQTPSYGYTF	TGTGCCAGCCAGACTCCGTCCTATGGCTACACCTTC
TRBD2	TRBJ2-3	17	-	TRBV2	CASSGSRVAGGTDTQYF	TGTGCCAGCAGTGGGTCGAGGGTAGCGGGGGGGACAGATACGCAGTATTTT
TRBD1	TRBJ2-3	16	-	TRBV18	CASSPTTGDSTDTQYF	TGTGCCAGCTCACCAACAACAGGGGATAGCACAGATACGCAGTATTTT
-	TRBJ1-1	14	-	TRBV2	CASSAVSRWTEAFF	TGTGCCAGCAGTGCGGTATCCCGTTGGACTGAAGCTTTCTTT
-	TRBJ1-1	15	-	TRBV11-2	CASSPGVSGGTEAFF	TGTGCCAGCAGCCCCGGAGTGAGCGGTGGTACTGAAGCTTTCTTT
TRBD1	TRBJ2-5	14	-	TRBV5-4	CASSLGDSGGTQYF	TGTGCCAGCAGCCTGGGGGACAGTGGAGGGACCCAGTACTTC
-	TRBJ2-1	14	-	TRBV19	CASSVGSSYNEQFF	TGTGCCAGTAGTGTGGGGAGCTCCTACAATGAGCAGTTCTTC
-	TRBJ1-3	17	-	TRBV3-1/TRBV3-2	CASSLRRDINPGNTIYF	TGTGCCAGCAGCCTGCGCCGGGACATAAACCCTGGAAACACCATATATTTT
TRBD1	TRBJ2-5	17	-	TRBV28	CASSWSGTGGGRETQYF	TGTGCCAGCAGTTGGTCCGGGACAGGGGGCGGAAGGGAGACCCAGTACTTC
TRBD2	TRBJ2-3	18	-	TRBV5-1	CASGLQRGGSSSTDTQYF	TGCGCCAGCGGCCTTCAGCGGGGGGGCTCTTCAAGCACAGATACGCAGTATTTT
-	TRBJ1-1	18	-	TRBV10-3	CAISDAGSGGGLNTEAFF	TGTGCCATCAGTGATGCAGGAAGCGGGGGAGGTTTGAACACTGAAGCTTTCTTT
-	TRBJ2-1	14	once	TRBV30	CAWRHENSYNEQFF	TGTGCCTGGCGACACGAGAATTCTTACAATGAGCAGTTCTTC
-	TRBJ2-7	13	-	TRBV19	CASAGTPSGEQYF	TGTGCCTCGGCCGGGACACCCTCGGGCGAGCAGTACTTC
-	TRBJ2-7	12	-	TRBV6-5	CASSYGPYEQYF	TGTGCCAGCAGTTACGGGCCATACGAGCAGTACTTC
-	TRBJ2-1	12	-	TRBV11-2	CASVGGVNEQFF	TGTGCCAGCGTCGGAGGGGTGAATGAGCAGTTCTTC
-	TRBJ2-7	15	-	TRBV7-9	CASSFFPGSSYEQYF	TGTGCCAGCAGCTTTTTCCCAGGGTCGTCCTACGAGCAGTACTTC
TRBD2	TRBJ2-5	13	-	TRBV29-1	CSGSGTNQETQYF	TGCAGCGGCTCCGGGACTAACCAAGAGACCCAGTACTTC
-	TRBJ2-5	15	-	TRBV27	CASSPRDTLQETQYF	TGTGCCAGCAGTCCCCGGGACACCCTTCAAGAGACCCAGTACTTC
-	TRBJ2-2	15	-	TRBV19	CASSIGTLNTGELFF	TGTGCCAGTAGTATAGGGACTCTGAACACCGGGGAGCTGTTTTTT
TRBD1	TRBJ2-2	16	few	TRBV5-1	CASSLGPRTGSGELFF	TGCGCCAGCAGCTTGGGGCCCAGGACAGGGTCCGGGGAGCTGTTTTTT
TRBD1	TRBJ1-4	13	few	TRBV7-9	CASSSGTAEKLFF	TGTGCCAGCAGCTCCGGGACAGCCGAAAAACTGTTTTTT
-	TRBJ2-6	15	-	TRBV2	CASRAGNSGANVLTF	TGTGCCAGCAGGGCAGGGAACTCTGGGGCCAACGTCCTGACTTTC
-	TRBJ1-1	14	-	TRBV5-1	CASSLDVGGTEAFF	TGCGCCAGCAGCTTGGACGTCGGGGGGACTGAAGCTTTCTTT
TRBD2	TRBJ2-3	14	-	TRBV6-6	CASSREGTTDTQYF	TGTGCCAGCAGCCGGGAGGGGACCACAGATACGCAGTATTTT
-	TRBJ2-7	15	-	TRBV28	CASSRPGLSSYEQYF	TGTGCCAGCAGCAGACCGGGACTCAGCTCCTACGAGCAGTACTTC
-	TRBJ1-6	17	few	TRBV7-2	CASSLVGPSSYNSPLHF	TGTGCCAGCAGCTTAGTGGGCCCGAGCTCCTATAATTCACCCCTCCACTTT
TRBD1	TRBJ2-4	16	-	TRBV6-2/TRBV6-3	CASSYSIGDRDRIQYF	TGTGCCAGCAGTTACTCAATAGGGGACAGGGACCGAATTCAGTACTTC
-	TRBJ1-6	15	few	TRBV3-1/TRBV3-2	CASSQVWRADSPLHF	TGTGCCAGCAGCCAAGTATGGAGGGCAGATTCACCCCTCCACTTT
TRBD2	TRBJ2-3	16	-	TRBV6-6	CASSYSKAGATDTQYF	TGTGCCAGCAGTTACTCGAAAGCGGGGGCCACAGATACGCAGTATTTT
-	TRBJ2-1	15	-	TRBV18	CASSPQGSRVLSQFF	TGTGCCAGCTCCCCCCAGGGTTCCCGGGTTCTATCCCAGTTCTTC
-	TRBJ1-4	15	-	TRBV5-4	CASSSGWGVNEKLFF	TGTGCCAGCAGCTCGGGTTGGGGGGTCAATGAAAAACTGTTTTTT
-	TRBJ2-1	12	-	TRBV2	CASTLDRNEQFF	TGTGCCAGCACCTTAGACAGAAATGAGCAGTTCTTC
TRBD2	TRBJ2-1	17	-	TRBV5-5	CASSPSSGGAAGNEQFF	TGTGCCAGCAGCCCCTCTAGCGGGGGCGCGGCGGGCAATGAGCAGTTCTTC
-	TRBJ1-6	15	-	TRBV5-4	CASSLAGGWNSPLHF	TGTGCCAGCAGCTTGGCCGGAGGGTGGAATTCACCCCTCCACTTT
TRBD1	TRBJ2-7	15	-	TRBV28	CASSFGRGQKYEQYF	TGTGCCAGCAGTTTTGGTCGGGGACAGAAGTACGAGCAGTACTTC
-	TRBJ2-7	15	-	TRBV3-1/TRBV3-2	CASSQETTGIYEQYF	TGTGCCAGCAGCCAAGAGACCACGGGGATCTACGAGCAGTACTTC
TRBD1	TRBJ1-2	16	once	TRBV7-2	CASKRDRALVNYGYTF	TGTGCCAGTAAGAGGGACAGGGCTTTGGTAAACTATGGCTACACCTTC
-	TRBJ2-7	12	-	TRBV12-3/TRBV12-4	CASSLGPSGQYF	TGTGCCAGCAGCCTGGGGCCCTCGGGGCAGTACTTC
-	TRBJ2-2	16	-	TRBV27	CASRGPGQKNTGELFF	TGTGCCAGCAGAGGCCCCGGACAGAAGAACACCGGGGAGCTGTTTTTT
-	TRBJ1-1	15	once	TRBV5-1	CASSRGTVMNTEAFF	TGCGCCAGCAGCCGGGGTACTGTAATGAACACTGAAGCTTTCTTT
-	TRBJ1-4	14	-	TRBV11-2	CASSPPTNREKLFF	TGTGCCAGCAGCCCCCCAACTAACAGGGAAAAACTGTTTTTT
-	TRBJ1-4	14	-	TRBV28	CASSPIGREKKLFF	TGTGCCAGCAGTCCCATCGGTAGGGAGAAAAAACTGTTTTTT
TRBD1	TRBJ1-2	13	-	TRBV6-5	CASSPRTGAGYTF	TGTGCCAGCAGTCCGCGAACAGGGGCTGGCTACACCTTC
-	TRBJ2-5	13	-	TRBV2	CASSTGQQETQYF	TGTGCCAGCAGTACAGGACAGCAAGAGACCCAGTACTTC
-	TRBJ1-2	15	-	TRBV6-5	CASRESGGPNYGYTF	TGTGCCAGCAGGGAGTCCGGGGGGCCTAACTATGGCTACACCTTC
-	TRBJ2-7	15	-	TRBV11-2	CASSLDRGVTDEQYF	TGTGCCAGCAGCTTAGACAGGGGGGTTACGGACGAGCAGTACTTC
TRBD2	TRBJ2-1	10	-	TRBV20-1	CSAPSGFPIF	TGCAGTGCTCCTAGCGGGTTTCCCATCTTC
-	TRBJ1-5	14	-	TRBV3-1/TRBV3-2	CASSQDRGGKPQHF	TGTGCCAGCAGCCAAGATCGGGGGGGTAAGCCCCAGCATTTT
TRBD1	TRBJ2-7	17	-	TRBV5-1	CASSPGQGRGDYYEQYF	TGCGCCAGCAGCCCGGGACAGGGGAGGGGTGACTACTACGAGCAGTACTTC
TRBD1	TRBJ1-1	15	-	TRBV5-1	CASSSQGARDTEAFF	TGCGCCAGCAGCTCCCAGGGGGCGCGGGACACTGAAGCTTTCTTT
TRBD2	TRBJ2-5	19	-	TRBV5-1	CASSLGDRLAGRYQETQYF	TGCGCCAGCAGCTTGGGCGACCGACTAGCGGGAAGGTACCAAGAGACCCAGTACTTC